This TCR beta chain was profiled in a study of blood T cell repertoires in COVID-19. Study information: Some COVID-19 samples were acute and others convalescent; all came from the United States, Italy and Spain.

Enrollees, roughly 18 to 95 years old, lived in 24 US areas. The table came from immunoSEQ multiplex PCR; TCRdb's copy has only in-frame clones and leaves some out. Of 82,000 or so clones in the sample, around 89% were seen once. The V gene's germline CDR1 is SGHNT and CDR2 YYREEE (reference sequence). V was pared by 3 bases and J by 5 bases, with 11 bases of the junction left unmatched. The CDR3 covers 16 residues. Sequencing used PBMCs or T cells enriched from blood (not recorded which). This chain links TRBV5-4 with TRBJ2-5, with 9 bases aligning to TRBD1. The receptor was derived from a woman between 50 and 59 years old with acute COVID-19. The CDR3 nucleotides read TGTGCCAGCAGCTCGGATAGGACAGGGGAGCTGGAGACCCAGTACTTC. Residues: CASSSDRTGELETQYF.